This T cell receptor (beta chain) was found in a study of technical replicates of blood from several donors. Data came from immunoSEQ multiplex PCR; TCRdb stores just in-frame clones and leaves some out. The sample yields about 14,000 clones, about 82% seen once. Germline CDR1 reads SGHRS; CDR2 reads YFSETQ. V was pared by 0 bases and J by 3 bases, with 8 bases of the junction left unmatched. The CDR3 runs to 19 residues. V is TRBV5-1 and J is TRBJ2-2; 13 bases map to TRBD2. The specimen sequenced was PBMCs. This clonotype was sampled from a human donor in good health. In nucleotides, the CDR3 is TGCGCCAGCAGCTTGGCCCTCGTTGGACTAGCGGGAGACACCGGGGAGCTGTTTTTT. Translating it yields CASSLALVGLAGDTGELFF.